A selection of T cell receptor beta chains follows, all from one sample in a study of blood T cell repertoires in COVID-19. Repertoires were generated with immunoSEQ multiplex PCR, while TCRdb's copy carries only in-frame clones and drops some. Of about 220,000 clones listed, approximately 81% are singletons. The sequenced sample consisted of peripheral blood. These receptors originate from a man aged 30 to 39 with active or convalescent COVID-19. CDR3s include the opening cysteine and the closing phenylalanine or tryptophan. Fields, in order: CDR3 protein, CDR3 DNA, D gene, J gene, V gene, clone size. D genes are given only for firm matches. For some rows the clone size is stated as once, few or many, or as a class when expanded; others skip it.

CDR3: CASSLFAGGDTQYF
DNA: TGCGCCAGCAGCTTGTTTGCCGGAGGGGATACGCAGTATTTT
D: NA
J: TRBJ2-3
V: TRBV5-1
size: NA

CDR3: CASSLVGLVNAGELFF
DNA: TGTGCCAGCAGCTTAGTGGGACTAGTTAACGCCGGGGAGCTGTTTTTT
D: TRBD2
J: TRBJ2-2
V: TRBV7-9
size: NA

CDR3: CASSASGTSGGAGNTQYF
DNA: TGTGCCAGCAGCGCCAGCGGGACTAGCGGGGGGGCCGGGAATACGCAGTATTTT
D: TRBD2
J: TRBJ2-3
V: TRBV9
size: NA

CDR3: CASSQEGARSGEQYF
DNA: TGCGCCAGCAGCCAAGAGGGCGCCAGATCAGGCGAGCAGTACTTC
D: NA
J: TRBJ2-7
V: TRBV4-1
size: NA

CDR3: CAWTVDRGSTGELFF
DNA: TGTGCCTGGACCGTTGACAGGGGATCCACCGGGGAGCTGTTTTTT
D: TRBD1
J: TRBJ2-2
V: TRBV30
size: NA

CDR3: CASRVRTTSNTGELFF
DNA: TGTGCCAGCAGGGTGAGGACTACCTCGAACACCGGGGAGCTGTTTTTT
D: NA
J: TRBJ2-2
V: TRBV5-6
size: NA

CDR3: CASSQEGNTEAFF
DNA: TGTGCCAGCAGCCAGGAGGGGAACACTGAAGCTTTCTTT
D: NA
J: TRBJ1-1
V: TRBV11-2
size: NA

CDR3: CSAHRVLTGELFF
DNA: TGCAGCGCACACAGGGTACTCACCGGGGAGCTGTTTTTT
D: NA
J: TRBJ2-2
V: TRBV29-1
size: few

CDR3: CASSRTSGLNEKLFF
DNA: TGTGCCAGCAGCCGCACATCAGGCCTTAATGAAAAACTGTTTTTT
D: NA
J: TRBJ1-4
V: TRBV7-2
size: NA

CDR3: CASKVAGGTDTQYF
DNA: TGTGCCAGCAAGGTAGCGGGGGGGACAGATACGCAGTATTTT
D: TRBD2
J: TRBJ2-3
V: TRBV4-2
size: NA

CDR3: CASSQGNQPQHF
DNA: TGTGCCAGCAGTCAGGGAAATCAGCCCCAGCATTTT
D: NA
J: TRBJ1-5
V: TRBV6-5
size: few

CDR3: CATRGQGYSPLHF
DNA: TGTGCCACCCGGGGACAGGGGTATTCACCCCTCCACTTT
D: TRBD1
J: TRBJ1-6
V: TRBV19
size: few

CDR3: CASSQDQASPRAFF
DNA: TGCGCCAGCAGCCAAGATCAGGCCTCTCCGCGGGCGTTCTTC
D: NA
J: TRBJ2-1
V: TRBV4-3
size: NA

CDR3: CASSPRGSTDTQYF
DNA: TGTGCCAGCAGCCCTCGGGGAAGCACAGATACGCAGTATTTT
D: NA
J: TRBJ2-3
V: TRBV5-5
size: NA

CDR3: CASSTDRGFGEQYF
DNA: TGTGCCAGCAGCACGGACCGGGGGTTTGGCGAGCAGTACTTC
D: NA
J: TRBJ2-7
V: TRBV5-4
size: NA

CDR3: CASSSQGGQETQYF
DNA: TGCGCCAGCAGCTCTCAGGGGGGTCAAGAGACCCAGTACTTC
D: NA
J: TRBJ2-5
V: TRBV5-1
size: NA

CDR3: CASSLLETQYF
DNA: TGTGCCAGCAGTCTCCTAGAGACCCAGTACTTC
D: NA
J: TRBJ2-5
V: TRBV28
size: NA

CDR3: CASSPGGGEKLFF
DNA: TGTGCCAGCTCACCAGGGGGCGGTGAAAAACTGTTTTTT
D: NA
J: TRBJ1-4
V: TRBV18
size: NA

CDR3: CASKGTGFQPQHF
DNA: TGTGCCAGTAAAGGGACAGGGTTTCAGCCCCAGCATTTT
D: TRBD1
J: TRBJ1-5
V: TRBV19
size: NA

CDR3: CSASGRGRVYEQFF
DNA: TGCAGTGCTAGTGGTCGCGGGAGGGTCTATGAGCAGTTCTTC
D: TRBD2
J: TRBJ2-1
V: TRBV20-1
size: NA

CDR3: CASSEAALAGTDTQYF
DNA: TGTGCCAGCAGCGAAGCGGCACTAGCGGGGACAGATACGCAGTATTTT
D: TRBD2
J: TRBJ2-3
V: TRBV2
size: NA

CDR3: CASSLTMRGVVNYGYTF
DNA: TGTGCCAGCAGTTTAACAATGCGGGGAGTGGTTAACTATGGCTACACCTTC
D: NA
J: TRBJ1-2
V: TRBV28
size: NA

CDR3: CASSALDSTQTYGYTF
DNA: TGTGCCAGCAGTGCCCTCGACAGCACGCAAACCTATGGCTACACCTTC
D: NA
J: TRBJ1-2
V: TRBV28
size: NA

CDR3: CASSLGGRYEQYF
DNA: TGTGCCAGCAGCTTAGGCGGGAGATACGAGCAGTACTTC
D: TRBD2
J: TRBJ2-7
V: TRBV11-2
size: NA

CDR3: CASSNPRSNSPLHF
DNA: TGTGCCAGCAGCAATCCCAGATCAAATTCACCCCTCCACTTT
D: NA
J: TRBJ1-6
V: TRBV5-4
size: once

CDR3: CAIRTANNYGYTF
DNA: TGTGCCATCAGGACAGCGAATAACTATGGCTACACCTTC
D: NA
J: TRBJ1-2
V: TRBV10-3
size: NA

CDR3: CASLLETGNYNSPLHF
DNA: TGTGCCAGTCTATTAGAGACAGGGAACTATAATTCACCCCTCCACTTT
D: TRBD1
J: TRBJ1-6
V: TRBV2
size: NA

CDR3: CALEGIREQYF
DNA: TGTGCCCTGGAGGGGATTCGCGAGCAGTACTTC
D: NA
J: TRBJ2-7
V: TRBV30
size: NA

CDR3: CASSIVQGTGANVLTF
DNA: TGTGCCAGTAGTATAGTACAGGGGACTGGGGCCAACGTCCTGACTTTC
D: TRBD1
J: TRBJ2-6
V: TRBV19
size: few

CDR3: CASSQFLAGYSGANVLTF
DNA: TGCGCCAGCAGCCAATTTTTAGCGGGGTACTCTGGGGCCAACGTCCTGACTTTC
D: TRBD2
J: TRBJ2-6
V: TRBV4-3
size: NA

CDR3: CASTAQGTGYGYTF
DNA: TGCGCCAGCACGGCACAGGGTACGGGCTATGGCTACACCTTC
D: NA
J: TRBJ1-2
V: TRBV5-1
size: few

CDR3: CASRWGTGEEKLFF
DNA: TGTGCCTCTAGATGGGGGACAGGGGAGGAAAAACTGTTTTTT
D: TRBD1
J: TRBJ1-4
V: TRBV2
size: NA

CDR3: CASSQDRGYGYTF
DNA: TGCGCCAGCAGCCAAGACAGGGGCTATGGCTACACCTTC
D: NA
J: TRBJ1-2
V: TRBV4-3
size: NA

CDR3: CASSQGGTGLQKTQYF
DNA: TGTGCCAGCAGCCAAGGCGGGACAGGGCTACAGAAGACCCAGTACTTC
D: TRBD1
J: TRBJ2-5
V: TRBV14
size: NA

CDR3: CASSVGTGREAFF
DNA: TGTGCCAGCAGCGTAGGGACAGGGAGAGAAGCTTTCTTT
D: TRBD1
J: TRBJ1-1
V: TRBV9
size: NA

CDR3: CASSYRWAYNQPQHF
DNA: TGTGCCAGCAGTTACCGGTGGGCTTACAATCAGCCCCAGCATTTT
D: NA
J: TRBJ1-5
V: TRBV6-6
size: NA

CDR3: CASSEGASGTDTQYF
DNA: TGTGCCAGCAGTGAGGGGGCTAGTGGCACAGATACGCAGTATTTT
D: NA
J: TRBJ2-3
V: TRBV2
size: NA

CDR3: CASSYYTGGSSNEQFF
DNA: TGCGCCAGCAGCTACTACACAGGGGGAAGTAGTAATGAGCAGTTCTTC
D: TRBD1
J: TRBJ2-1
V: TRBV5-1
size: few

CDR3: CASSEATQSSHEQYF
DNA: TGTGCCAGCAGTGAAGCAACCCAGTCCTCCCACGAGCAGTACTTC
D: NA
J: TRBJ2-7
V: TRBV2
size: NA

CDR3: CASSEGLREGTEETQYF
DNA: TGTGCCAGCAGTGAAGGTCTAAGGGAGGGGACTGAAGAGACCCAGTACTTC
D: TRBD2
J: TRBJ2-5
V: TRBV2
size: NA

CDR3: CASSDASGRNEQFF
DNA: TGTGCCAGCAGTGATGCTAGCGGGCGCAATGAGCAGTTCTTC
D: TRBD2
J: TRBJ2-1
V: TRBV25-1
size: once

CDR3: CAISEPTSGRANTQYF
DNA: TGTGCCATCAGTGAGCCGACTAGCGGGAGGGCAAATACGCAGTATTTT
D: TRBD2
J: TRBJ2-3
V: TRBV10-3
size: NA

CDR3: CASSLTGTGDHEQYF
DNA: TGTGCCAGCAGCCTTACCGGGACAGGGGACCACGAGCAGTACTTC
D: TRBD1
J: TRBJ2-7
V: TRBV11-2
size: NA

CDR3: CASSLGGTGYSPLHF
DNA: TGTGCCAGCAGCTTAGGTGGGACAGGGTACTCACCCCTCCACTTT
D: TRBD1
J: TRBJ1-6
V: TRBV7-3
size: NA

CDR3: CASSQTGTDTGELFF
DNA: TGTGCCAGCAGCCAAACCGGGACTGACACCGGGGAGCTGTTTTTT
D: NA
J: TRBJ2-2
V: TRBV3-1/TRBV3-2
size: NA

CDR3: CASSQRDRNTEAFF
DNA: TGTGCCAGCAGCCAGAGGGACAGGAACACTGAAGCTTTCTTT
D: TRBD1
J: TRBJ1-1
V: TRBV3-1/TRBV3-2
size: NA

CDR3: CASSSRQGDQPQHF
DNA: TGTGCCAGCAGTTCCCGACAGGGGGATCAGCCCCAGCATTTT
D: TRBD1
J: TRBJ1-5
V: TRBV28
size: NA

CDR3: CASSFGGIGQPQHF
DNA: TGTGCCAGCAGCTTTGGCGGGATAGGTCAGCCCCAGCATTTT
D: NA
J: TRBJ1-5
V: TRBV7-2
size: NA

CDR3: CASSHTVPGNTIYF
DNA: TGTGCCAGCAGTCATACGGTCCCTGGAAACACCATATATTTT
D: NA
J: TRBJ1-3
V: TRBV6-6
size: few

CDR3: CSVEANPNTEAFF
DNA: TGCAGCGTTGAAGCCAATCCGAACACTGAAGCTTTCTTT
D: NA
J: TRBJ1-1
V: TRBV29-1
size: few

CDR3: CASRQGTLWRDEQYF
DNA: TGTGCCAGCCGACAGGGTACCCTATGGAGAGACGAGCAGTACTTC
D: TRBD1
J: TRBJ2-7
V: TRBV11-1
size: NA

CDR3: CASSTDPGGEGGYTF
DNA: TGTGCCAGCAGCACCGACCCCGGGGGGGAGGGTGGCTACACCTTC
D: NA
J: TRBJ1-2
V: TRBV9
size: NA

CDR3: CASSPGLAGYNEQFF
DNA: TGTGCCAGCAGCCCGGGACTAGCGGGTTACAATGAGCAGTTCTTC
D: TRBD2
J: TRBJ2-1
V: TRBV5-4
size: NA

CDR3: CASSPSQVRERYQETQYF
DNA: TGCGCCAGCAGCCCATCCCAAGTCCGCGAGCGATACCAAGAGACCCAGTACTTC
D: NA
J: TRBJ2-5
V: TRBV4-1
size: NA

CDR3: CASSSAGGSGYTF
DNA: TGTGCCAGTAGTTCCGCGGGAGGTTCTGGCTACACCTTC
D: NA
J: TRBJ1-2
V: TRBV19
size: NA